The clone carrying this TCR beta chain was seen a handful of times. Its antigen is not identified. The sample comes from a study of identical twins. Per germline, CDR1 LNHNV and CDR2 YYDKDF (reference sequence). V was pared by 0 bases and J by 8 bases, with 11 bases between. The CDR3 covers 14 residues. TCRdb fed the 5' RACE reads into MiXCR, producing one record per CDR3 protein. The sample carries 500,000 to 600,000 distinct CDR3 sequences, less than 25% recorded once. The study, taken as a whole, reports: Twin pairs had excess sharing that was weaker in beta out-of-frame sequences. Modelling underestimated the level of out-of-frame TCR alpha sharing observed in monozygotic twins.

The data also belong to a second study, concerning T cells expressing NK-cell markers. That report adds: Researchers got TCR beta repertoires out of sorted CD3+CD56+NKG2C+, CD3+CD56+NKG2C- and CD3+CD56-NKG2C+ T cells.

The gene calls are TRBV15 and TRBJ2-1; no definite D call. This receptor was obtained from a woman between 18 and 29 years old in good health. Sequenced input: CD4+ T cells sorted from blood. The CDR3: CATSRETTGDEQFF. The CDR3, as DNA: TGTGCCACCAGCAGAGAAACCACCGGAGATGAGCAGTTCTTC.